This T cell receptor beta chain was documented in a study of T cells in Graves' hyperthyroidism and ophthalmopathy. TCR beta CDR3 regions were amplified from RNA transcripts. RT-PCR in the first round (using the HTBI primer set) targeted the TCR CDR3. MiXCR was run by TCRdb on the multiplex PCR reads, yielding one entry per CDR3 protein. Of about 770,000 distinct CDR3 sequences in the sample, about 19% were seen once. Study-level points and caveats: Ophthalmopathy was told apart from stable hyperthyroidism by a 13 V-J model. Clonotypes that were expanded in thyroid above 0.001 mostly appeared in blood too.

The CDR3 is 15 residues long. Trimming took 2 bases from V and 6 from J; bases not matched to a gene: 5. Germline V gives CDR1 SGHTA, CDR2 FQGTGA. For this clonotype: Its antigen is unidentified.

The chain carries TRBV7-3 and TRBJ2-1; 9 bases align to TRBD1. This receptor was obtained from a woman aged 50 to 65 with Graves' hyperthyroidism that later progressed to Graves' ophthalmopathy. Sample: blood. The CDR3 spells CASSLWDREGNEQFF. CDR3 DNA: TGTGCCAGCAGCTTATGGGACAGGGAAGGCAATGAGCAGTTCTTC.